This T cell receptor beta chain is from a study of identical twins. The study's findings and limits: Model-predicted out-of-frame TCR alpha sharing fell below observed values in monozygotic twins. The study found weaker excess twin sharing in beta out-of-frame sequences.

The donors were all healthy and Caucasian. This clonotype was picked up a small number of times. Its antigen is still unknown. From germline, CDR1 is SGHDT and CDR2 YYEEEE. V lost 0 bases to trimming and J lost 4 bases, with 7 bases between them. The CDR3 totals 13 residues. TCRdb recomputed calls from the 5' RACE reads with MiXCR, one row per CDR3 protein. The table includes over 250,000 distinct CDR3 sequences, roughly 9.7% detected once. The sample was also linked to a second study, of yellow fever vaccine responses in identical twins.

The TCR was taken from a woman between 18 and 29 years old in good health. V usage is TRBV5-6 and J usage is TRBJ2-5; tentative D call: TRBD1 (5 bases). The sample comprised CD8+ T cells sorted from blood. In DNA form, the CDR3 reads TGTGCCAGCAGCTTGGGGGGCCCAGAGACCCAGTACTTC. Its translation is CASSLGGPETQYF. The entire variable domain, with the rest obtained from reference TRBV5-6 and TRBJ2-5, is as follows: DAGVTQSPTHLIKTRGQQVTLRCSPKSGHDTVSWYQQALGQGPQFIFQYYEEEERQRGNFPDRFSGHQFPNYSSELNVNALLLGDSALYLCASSLGGPETQYFGPGTRLLVL.